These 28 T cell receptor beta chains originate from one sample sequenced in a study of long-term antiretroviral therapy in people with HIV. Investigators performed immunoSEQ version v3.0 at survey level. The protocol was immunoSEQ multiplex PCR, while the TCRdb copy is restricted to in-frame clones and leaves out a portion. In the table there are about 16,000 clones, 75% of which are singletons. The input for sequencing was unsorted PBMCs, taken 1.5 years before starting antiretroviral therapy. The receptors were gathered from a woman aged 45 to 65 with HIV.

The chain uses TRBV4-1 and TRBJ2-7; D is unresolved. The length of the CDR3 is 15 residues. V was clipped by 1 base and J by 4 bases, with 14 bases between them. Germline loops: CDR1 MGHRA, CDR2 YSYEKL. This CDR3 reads CASSQAMGPTYEQYV. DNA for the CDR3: TGCGCCAGCAGCCAAGCCATGGGTCCTACTTACGAGCAGTACGTC.

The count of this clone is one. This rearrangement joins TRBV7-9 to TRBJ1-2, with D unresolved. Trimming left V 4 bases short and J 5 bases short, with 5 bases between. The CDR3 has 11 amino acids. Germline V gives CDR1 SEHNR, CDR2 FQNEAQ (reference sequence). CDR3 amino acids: CASSSGYGYTF. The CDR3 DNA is TGTGCCAGCAGCTCGGGATATGGCTACACCTTC.

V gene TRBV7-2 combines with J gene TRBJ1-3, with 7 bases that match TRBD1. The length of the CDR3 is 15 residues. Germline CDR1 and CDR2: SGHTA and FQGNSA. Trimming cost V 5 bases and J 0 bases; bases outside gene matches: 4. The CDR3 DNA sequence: TGTGCCAGCAGCCCAAGGACAGGCTCTGGAAACACCATATATTTT. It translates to CASSPRTGSGNTIYF.

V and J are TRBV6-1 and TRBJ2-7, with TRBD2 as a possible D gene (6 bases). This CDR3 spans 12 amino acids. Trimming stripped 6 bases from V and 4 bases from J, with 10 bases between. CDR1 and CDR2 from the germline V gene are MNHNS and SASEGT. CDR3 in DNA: TGTGCCAGCAGGGGGGGAGGTTACGAGCAGTACGTC. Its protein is CASRGGGYEQYV.

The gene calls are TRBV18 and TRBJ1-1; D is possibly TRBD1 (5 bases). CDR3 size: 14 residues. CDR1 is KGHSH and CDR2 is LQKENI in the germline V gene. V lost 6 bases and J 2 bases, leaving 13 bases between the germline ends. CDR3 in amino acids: CASSTRDGNTEAFF. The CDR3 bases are TGTGCCAGCTCTACCAGGGACGGCAACACTGAAGCTTTCTTT.

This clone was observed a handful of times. The chain's CDR3 is CASSLSSEETQYF. Here the CDR3 DNA reads TGTGCCAGCAGCTTATCGTCGGAAGAGACCCAGTACTTC. The V gene is TRBV7-9, the J gene TRBJ2-5, with D uncertain. There are 13 residues in the CDR3. Germline assignment: CDR1 SEHNR and CDR2 FQNEAQ (reference sequence). The germline V and J ends were trimmed by 2 bases and 3 bases, with 7 bases remaining between them.

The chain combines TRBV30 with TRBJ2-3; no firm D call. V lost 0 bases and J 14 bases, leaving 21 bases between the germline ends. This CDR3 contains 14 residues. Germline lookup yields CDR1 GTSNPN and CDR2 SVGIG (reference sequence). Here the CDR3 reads CAWSVGKAAARWYF. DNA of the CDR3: TGTGCCTGGAGTGTTGGTAAGGCCGCTGCCAGGTGGTATTTT.

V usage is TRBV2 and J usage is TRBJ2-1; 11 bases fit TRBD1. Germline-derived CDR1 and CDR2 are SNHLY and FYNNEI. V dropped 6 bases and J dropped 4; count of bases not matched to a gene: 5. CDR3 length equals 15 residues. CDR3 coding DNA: TGTGCCAGCAGCCGGGACAGGGGGTTGTACAATGAGCAGTTCTTC. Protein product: CASSRDRGLYNEQFF. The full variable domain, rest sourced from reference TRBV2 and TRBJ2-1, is EPEVTQTPSHQVTQMGQEVILRCVPISNHLYFYWYRQILGQKVEFLVSFYNNEISEKSEIFDDQFSVERPDGSNFTLKIRSTKLEDSAMYFCASSRDRGLYNEQFFGPGTRLTVL.

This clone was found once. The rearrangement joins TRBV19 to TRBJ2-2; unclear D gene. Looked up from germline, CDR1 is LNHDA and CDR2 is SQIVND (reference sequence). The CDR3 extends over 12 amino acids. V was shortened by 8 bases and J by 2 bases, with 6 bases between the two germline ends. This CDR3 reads CASLHNTGELFF. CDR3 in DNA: TGTGCCAGTTTACATAACACCGGGGAGCTGTTTTTT.

The CDR3 nucleotides are TGTGCCAGGAGTAGGACTAGCGGCGGGAAGACCCAGTACTTC. This encodes CARSRTSGGKTQYF. J is TRBJ2-5 and V is TRBV21-1; the table's TRBD2 call for D was not verified on the DNA. TRBV21-1 is deemed a pseudogene. CDR3 length: 14 amino acids.

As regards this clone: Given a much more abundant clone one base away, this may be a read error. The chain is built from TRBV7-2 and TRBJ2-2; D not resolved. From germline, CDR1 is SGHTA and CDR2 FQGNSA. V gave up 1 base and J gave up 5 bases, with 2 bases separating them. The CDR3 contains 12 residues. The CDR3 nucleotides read TGTGCCAGCAGCTTAGGAACCGGGGAGCTGTTTTTT. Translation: CASSLGTGELFF.

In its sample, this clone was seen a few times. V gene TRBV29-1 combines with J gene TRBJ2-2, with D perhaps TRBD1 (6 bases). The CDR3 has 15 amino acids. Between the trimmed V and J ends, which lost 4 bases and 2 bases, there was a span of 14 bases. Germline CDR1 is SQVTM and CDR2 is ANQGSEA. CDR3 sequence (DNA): TGCAGCGTTGTTCGGACAGACAGTAACACCGGGGAGCTGTTTTTT. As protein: CSVVRTDSNTGELFF.

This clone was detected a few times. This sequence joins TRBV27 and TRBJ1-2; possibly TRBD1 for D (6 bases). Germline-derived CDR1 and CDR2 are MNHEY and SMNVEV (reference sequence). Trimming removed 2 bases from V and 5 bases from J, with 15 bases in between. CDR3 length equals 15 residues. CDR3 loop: CASSLDWGQGYGYTF. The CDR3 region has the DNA TGTGCCAGCAGTTTAGACTGGGGGCAGGGGTATGGCTACACCTTC.

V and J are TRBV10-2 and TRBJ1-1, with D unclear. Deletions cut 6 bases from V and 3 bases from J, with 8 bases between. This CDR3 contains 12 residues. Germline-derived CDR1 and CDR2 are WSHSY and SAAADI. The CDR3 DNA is TGCGCCAGCAGCGACATGGACACTGAAGCTTTCTTT. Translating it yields CASSDMDTEAFF.

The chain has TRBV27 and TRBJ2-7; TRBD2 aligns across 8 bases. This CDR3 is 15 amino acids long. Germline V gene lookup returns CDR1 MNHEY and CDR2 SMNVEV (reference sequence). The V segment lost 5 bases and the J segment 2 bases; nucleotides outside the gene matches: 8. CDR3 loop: CASSPKRGPTYEQYF. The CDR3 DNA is TGTGCCAGCAGTCCTAAGCGGGGGCCTACCTACGAGCAGTACTTC.

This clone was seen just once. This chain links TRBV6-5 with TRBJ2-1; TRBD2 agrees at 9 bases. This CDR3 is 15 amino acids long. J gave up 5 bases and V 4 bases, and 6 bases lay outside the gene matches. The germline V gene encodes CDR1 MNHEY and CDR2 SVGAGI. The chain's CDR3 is CASSLGRGGHNEQFF. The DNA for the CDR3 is TGTGCCAGCAGTTTGGGGCGGGGGGGTCACAATGAGCAGTTCTTC.

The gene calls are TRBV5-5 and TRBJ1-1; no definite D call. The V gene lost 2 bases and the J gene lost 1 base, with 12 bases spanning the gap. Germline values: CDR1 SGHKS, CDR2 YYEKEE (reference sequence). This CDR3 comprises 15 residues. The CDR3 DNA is TGTGCCAGCAGCTTTTTCGGCGGAGAGAACACTGAAGCTTTCTTT. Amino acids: CASSFFGGENTEAFF.

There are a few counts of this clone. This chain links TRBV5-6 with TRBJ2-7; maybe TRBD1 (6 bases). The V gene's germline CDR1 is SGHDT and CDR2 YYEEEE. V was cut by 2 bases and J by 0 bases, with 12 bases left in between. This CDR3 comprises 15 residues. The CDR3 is CASSFGQPSSYEQYV. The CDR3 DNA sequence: TGTGCCAGCAGCTTTGGACAGCCAAGCTCCTACGAGCAGTACGTC.

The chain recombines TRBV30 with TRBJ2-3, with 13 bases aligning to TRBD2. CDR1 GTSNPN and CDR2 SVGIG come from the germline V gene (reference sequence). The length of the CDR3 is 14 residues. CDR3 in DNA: TGTGCTTTGGGACTAGCGGGGAGCACAGATACGCAGTATTTT. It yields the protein CALGLAGSTDTQYF. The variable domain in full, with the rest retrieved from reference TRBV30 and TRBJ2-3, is SQTIHQWPATLVQPVGSPLSLECTVEGTSNPNLYWYRQAAGRGLQLLFYSVGIGQISSEVPQNLSASRPQDRQFILSSKKLLLSDSGFYLCALGLAGSTDTQYFGPGTRLTVL.

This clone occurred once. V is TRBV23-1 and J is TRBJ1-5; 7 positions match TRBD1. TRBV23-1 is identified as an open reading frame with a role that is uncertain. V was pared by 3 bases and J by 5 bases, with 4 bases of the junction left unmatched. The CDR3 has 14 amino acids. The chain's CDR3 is CASSHQGQHQPQHF. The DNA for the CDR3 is TGCGCCAGCAGTCACCAGGGACAGCATCAGCCCCAGCATTTT.

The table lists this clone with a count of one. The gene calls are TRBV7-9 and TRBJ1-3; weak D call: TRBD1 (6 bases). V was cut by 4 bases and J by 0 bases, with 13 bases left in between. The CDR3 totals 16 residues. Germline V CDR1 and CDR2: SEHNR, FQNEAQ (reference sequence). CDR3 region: CASSSWGGGSGNTIYF. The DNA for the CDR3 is TGTGCCAGCAGCTCCTGGGGAGGGGGCTCTGGAAACACCATATATTTT.

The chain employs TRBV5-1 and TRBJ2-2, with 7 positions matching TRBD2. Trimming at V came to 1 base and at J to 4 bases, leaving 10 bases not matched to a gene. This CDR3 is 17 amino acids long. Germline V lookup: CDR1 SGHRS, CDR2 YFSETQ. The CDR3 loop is CASSLILAEKLTGELFF. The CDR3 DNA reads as TGCGCCAGCAGCTTGATTCTAGCGGAGAAGCTCACCGGGGAGCTGTTTTTT.

CDR3 sequence (DNA): TGTGCTAGTGGATTAGGGCTCTACAATGAGCAGTTCTTC. Its protein is CASGLGLYNEQFF. The chain combines TRBV12-5 with TRBJ2-1; D not certain. Trimming cost V 6 bases and J 3 bases, with 9 bases left between them. CDR3 length equals 13 residues. From germline, CDR1 is LGHNT and CDR2 FRNRAP. The full variable domain, with the rest looked up from reference TRBV12-5 and TRBJ2-1, is DARVTQTPRHKVTEMGQEVTMRCQPILGHNTVFWYRQTMMQGLELLAYFRNRAPLDDSGMPKDRFSAEMPDATLATLKIQPSEPRDSAVYFCASGLGLYNEQFFGPGTRLTVL.

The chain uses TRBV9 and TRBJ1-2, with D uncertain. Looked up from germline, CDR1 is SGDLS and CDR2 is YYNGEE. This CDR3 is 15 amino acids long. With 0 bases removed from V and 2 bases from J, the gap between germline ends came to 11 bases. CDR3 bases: TGTGCCAGCAGCGTAGCCCCCTCCGGGAACTATGGCTACACCTTC. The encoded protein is CASSVAPSGNYGYTF.

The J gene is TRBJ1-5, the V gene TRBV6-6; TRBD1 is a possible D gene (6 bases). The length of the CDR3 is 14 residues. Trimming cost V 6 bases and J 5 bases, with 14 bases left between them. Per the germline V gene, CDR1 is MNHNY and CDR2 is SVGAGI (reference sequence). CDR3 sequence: CASRLQGRDQPQHF. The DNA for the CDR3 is TGTGCCAGCAGATTACAGGGTCGGGATCAGCCCCAGCATTTT.

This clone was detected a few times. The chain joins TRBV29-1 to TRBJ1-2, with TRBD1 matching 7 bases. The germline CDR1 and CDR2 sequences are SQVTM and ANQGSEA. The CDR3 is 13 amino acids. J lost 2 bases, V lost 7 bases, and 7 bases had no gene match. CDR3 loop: CSGSRGVNYGYTF. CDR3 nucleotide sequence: TGCAGCGGCTCCAGGGGGGTGAACTATGGCTACACCTTC.

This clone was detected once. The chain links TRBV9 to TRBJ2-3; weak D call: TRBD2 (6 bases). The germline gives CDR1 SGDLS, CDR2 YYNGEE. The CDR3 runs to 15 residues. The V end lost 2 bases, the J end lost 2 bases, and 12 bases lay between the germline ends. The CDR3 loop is CASSVHGGFTDTQYF. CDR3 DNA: TGTGCCAGCAGCGTCCACGGGGGATTCACAGATACGCAGTATTTT.

DNA for the CDR3: TGTGCCAGCAGAAATACAGGGCTGGGAAATTCACCCCTCCACTTT. This translates into CASRNTGLGNSPLHF. This chain joins TRBV27 and TRBJ1-6; tentatively, D is TRBD1 (6 bases). V was shortened by 6 bases and J by 7 bases, with 16 bases between the two germline ends. This CDR3 is 15 amino acids long. Germline V gives CDR1 MNHEY, CDR2 SMNVEV (reference sequence).